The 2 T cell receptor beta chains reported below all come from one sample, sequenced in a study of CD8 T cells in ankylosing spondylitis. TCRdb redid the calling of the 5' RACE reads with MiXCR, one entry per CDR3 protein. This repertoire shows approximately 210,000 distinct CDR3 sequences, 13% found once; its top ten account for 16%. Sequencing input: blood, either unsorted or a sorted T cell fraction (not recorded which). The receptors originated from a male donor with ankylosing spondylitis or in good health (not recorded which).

In DNA form, the CDR3 reads TGTGCCAGCAGCTTAGTCCCTATCCTTAGCACAGATACGCAGTATTTT. Encoded protein: CASSLVPILSTDTQYF. This sequence joins TRBV11-2 and TRBJ2-3; unclear D gene. CDR1 and CDR2 (germline): SGHAT, FQNNGV. There are 16 residues in the CDR3. V lost 1 base to trimming and J lost 0 bases, with 11 bases between them.

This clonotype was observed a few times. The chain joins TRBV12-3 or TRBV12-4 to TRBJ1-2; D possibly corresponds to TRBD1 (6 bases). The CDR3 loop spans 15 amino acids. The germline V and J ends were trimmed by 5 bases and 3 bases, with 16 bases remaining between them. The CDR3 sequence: CASSPRGGGDYGYTF. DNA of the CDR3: TGTGCCAGCAGTCCCAGGGGTGGGGGGGACTATGGCTACACCTTC.